One and the same sample provided the 2 T cell receptor beta chains below, sequenced in a study of identical twins. TCRdb ran MiXCR on the 5' RACE reads and lists one entry per CDR3 protein. The sample includes some 460,000 distinct CDR3 sequences, approximately 15% seen only once; the top ten take around 0.57%. Another study also made use of these data, one on yellow fever vaccine responses in identical twins.

Material: CD4+ T cells sorted from blood. The receptor source for this set is a woman younger than 30 in good health.

This clonotype has just a few counts. The chain employs TRBV4-2 and TRBJ1-2; 10 nucleotides match TRBD1. The CDR3 runs to 17 residues. The trim removed 3 bases at V and 2 bases at J, leaving 9 bases unmatched. Germline CDR1 is LGHNA and CDR2 is YNFKEQ. This CDR3 reads CASSHPSTGGQNYGYTF. Written as DNA, the CDR3 is TGTGCCAGCAGCCACCCCTCGACAGGGGGCCAGAACTATGGCTACACCTTC.

In DNA, the CDR3 is TGTGCCTGGAGTGTAGGAATCCTCGCCGGGGAGCTGTTTTTT. It specifies CAWSVGILAGELFF. The chain carries TRBV30 and TRBJ2-2; D is unclear. With 0 bases removed from V and 6 bases from J, the gap between germline ends came to 11 bases. Germline V CDR1 and CDR2: GTSNPN, SVGIG (reference sequence). The CDR3 is made up of 14 amino acids.